Sequencing of this T cell receptor (beta chain) was carried out in a study of monozygotic twins with cystic fibrosis. Looking at the study overall: Around 3 micrograms of fragmented DNA underwent approximately 15 PCR cycles for library preparation. Study-level findings and limits: Low clonality (median approximately 0.0095) suggested a mostly naive repertoire. V usage most resembled the co-twin in 13 of 16 pairs. Nucleotide-identical clonotype sharing was significantly higher within monozygotic CF twin pairs than between unrelated CF individuals.

With regard to this clone: Antigen specificity is unknown.

Germline CDR1 LNHDA, CDR2 SQIVND (reference sequence). CDR3 length equals 12 residues. Trimming left V 9 bases short and J 10 bases short, with 13 bases between. Data came from immunoSEQ multiplex PCR; TCRdb stores just in-frame clones and leaves some out. The sample includes some 33,000 clones, 75% to 95% seen only once; the top ten take approximately 0.19%. The receptor was derived from a boy aged 2 to 9 with cystic fibrosis. Sequences were obtained from blood. The V call is TRBV19, the J call TRBJ1-6, with D hard to call. The CDR3 DNA is TGTGCCAGAGGATCTGGAGGGTCACCCCTCCACTTT. This codes for CARGSGGSPLHF.